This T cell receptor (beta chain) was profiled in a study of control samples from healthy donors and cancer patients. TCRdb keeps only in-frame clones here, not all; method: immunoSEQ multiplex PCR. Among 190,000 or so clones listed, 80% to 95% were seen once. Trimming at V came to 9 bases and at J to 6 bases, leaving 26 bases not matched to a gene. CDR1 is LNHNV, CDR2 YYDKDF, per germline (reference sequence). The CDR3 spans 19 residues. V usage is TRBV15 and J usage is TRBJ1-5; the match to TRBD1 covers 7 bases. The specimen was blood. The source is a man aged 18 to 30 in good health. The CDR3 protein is CATEFMGRDPGGNFQPQHF. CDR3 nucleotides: TGTGCCACAGAATTTATGGGACGGGATCCAGGGGGAAATTTTCAGCCCCAGCATTTT.